This TCR beta chain was sequenced for a study of blood T cells in healthy people across ages. CDR3 size: 15 residues. The germline V gene encodes CDR1 SGHVS and CDR2 FQNEAQ. V lost 4 bases and J lost 2; bases outside the gene matches: 3. This clonotype appeared many times. Its antigen remains unidentified. Study-wide points: Not knowing donor CMV status may have confounded expanded clonotype changes. As naive T cell percentage varied, TCR beta diversity correlated strongly with it.

Sample-barcoded 5' priming and a J-beta primer mix drove a second PCR of 7 to 11 cycles. From the 5' RACE reads, TCRdb called clonotypes with MiXCR, one entry per CDR3 protein. The table records over 500,000 distinct CDR3 sequences, 45% to 60% of them present only once. At least 6 million PBMCs were isolated per sample. Per individual sample, total RNA of at least 5 micrograms was extracted. The chain uses TRBV7-8 and TRBJ2-3, with 10 bases matching TRBD2. This sequence originates from a woman aged 80 or over in good health. The specimen sequenced was blood. The CDR3 spells CASSSLAGATDTQYF. The CDR3 DNA reads as TGTGCCAGCAGCTCCCTAGCGGGGGCCACAGATACGCAGTATTTT.